This T cell receptor beta chain comes out of a study of blood T cell repertoires in COVID-19. Turning to the study itself: Sites in the United States, Italy and Spain provided acute and convalescent COVID-19 samples.

The V gene end was trimmed by 5 bases and the J gene end by 5 bases; junction bases not matched to a gene: 12. This CDR3 has 16 amino acids. CDR1 SGHVS and CDR2 FQNEAQ come from the germline V gene. This clone was counted between two and nine times. Sequencing used immunoSEQ multiplex PCR; TCRdb keeps in-frame clones, though not all of them. This table holds a few hundred thousand clones, around nine tenths found once. Sequenced input: PBMCs or T cells enriched from blood (not recorded which). This chain joins TRBV7-8 and TRBJ2-3; 8 bases agree with TRBD2. The TCR comes from a woman in her forties or fifties who had recovered from COVID-19. In DNA, the CDR3 is TGTGCCAGCAGCCATCCCCTGACTAGCGCTGGAGATACGCAGTATTTT. This gives the protein CASSHPLTSAGDTQYF.